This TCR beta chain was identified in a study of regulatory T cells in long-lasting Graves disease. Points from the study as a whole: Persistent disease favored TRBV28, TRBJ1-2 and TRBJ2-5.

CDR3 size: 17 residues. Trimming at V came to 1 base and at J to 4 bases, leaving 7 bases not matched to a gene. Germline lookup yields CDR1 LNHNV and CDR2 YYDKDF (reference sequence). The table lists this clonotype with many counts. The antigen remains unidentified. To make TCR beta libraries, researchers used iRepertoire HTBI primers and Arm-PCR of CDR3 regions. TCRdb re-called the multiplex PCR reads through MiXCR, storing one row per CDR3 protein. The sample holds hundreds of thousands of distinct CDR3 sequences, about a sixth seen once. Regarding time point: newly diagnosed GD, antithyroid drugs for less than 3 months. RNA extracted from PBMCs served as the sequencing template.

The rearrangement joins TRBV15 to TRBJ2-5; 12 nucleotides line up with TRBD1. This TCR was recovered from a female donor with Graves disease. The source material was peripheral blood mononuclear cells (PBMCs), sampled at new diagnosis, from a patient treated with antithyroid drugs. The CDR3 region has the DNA TGTGCCACCAGCAGAGCTCGGGGACAGGGGGCCGGAGAGACCCAGTACTTC. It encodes CATSRARGQGAGETQYF.